The 24 T cell receptor beta chains reported below all come from one sample, sequenced in a study of cytomegalovirus exposure and HLA in healthy donors. PCR involved 60 Vbeta and 13 Jbeta primers. Method: immunoSEQ multiplex PCR; TCRdb's copy keeps in-frame clones and lacks some. Among more than 85,000 clones listed, approximately 83% were seen once. The sequencing sample was made of PBMCs. The receptor source for this set is a man aged 40-49 years in good health and CMV-seronegative.

J is TRBJ1-6 and V is TRBV28; D remains unclear. Germline loops: CDR1 MDHEN, CDR2 SYDVKM. This CDR3 spans 14 amino acids. Deletions cut 7 bases from V and 6 bases from J, with 13 bases between. The CDR3 nucleotides read TGTGCCAGCATAAGGTCAGGTCCTAATTCACCCCTCCACTTT. Amino acid sequence: CASIRSGPNSPLHF.

J is TRBJ2-4 and V is TRBV2; D might be TRBD1 (5 bases). V shed 1 base and J shed 1 base, with 5 bases lying between them. The CDR3 extends over 14 amino acids. Per the germline V gene, CDR1 is SNHLY and CDR2 is FYNNEI. DNA of the CDR3: TGTGCCAGCAGTGAAGAGGGGGCCAAAAACATTCAGTACTTC. Translation gives CASSEEGAKNIQYF.

The gene calls are TRBV19 and TRBJ2-3, with 10 bases identical to TRBD1. Germline V lookup: CDR1 LNHDA, CDR2 SQIVND (reference sequence). This CDR3 has 17 residues. J gave up 3 bases and V 2 bases, and 8 bases lay outside the gene matches. CDR3 loop: CASSITSGQGVTDTQYF. CDR3 DNA: TGTGCCAGTAGTATAACCTCAGGACAGGGGGTTACAGATACGCAGTATTTT.

The chain uses TRBV15 and TRBJ2-1; D is perhaps TRBD1 (6 bases). Germline CDR1 and CDR2: LNHNV and YYDKDF (reference sequence). Deletions cut 0 bases from V and 4 bases from J, with 19 bases between. The CDR3 length is 18 residues. The CDR3 protein is CATSRDRTARASYNEQFF. The CDR3 nucleotides read TGTGCCACCAGCAGAGATAGGACAGCCAGGGCTTCTTACAATGAGCAGTTCTTC.

V is TRBV14 and J is TRBJ1-5; perhaps TRBD1 as D (6 bases). The V gene lost 4 bases and the J gene lost 9 bases, with 13 bases spanning the gap. Germline values: CDR1 SGHDN, CDR2 FVKESK. The CDR3 runs 13 residues. CDR3 protein: CASSRNREGPQHF. CDR3 nucleotide sequence: TGTGCCAGCAGCCGCAACAGGGAAGGGCCCCAGCATTTT.

The chain links TRBV6-5 to TRBJ1-3; 8 bases fit TRBD1. The trim removed 4 bases at V and 0 bases at J, leaving 5 bases unmatched. Germline loops: CDR1 MNHEY, CDR2 SVGAGI. The CDR3 is 16 amino acids. DNA of the CDR3: TGTGCCAGCAGTTTACAGGGGGACAGCTCTGGAAACACCATATATTTT. It codes for CASSLQGDSSGNTIYF.

The chain is built from TRBV5-6 and TRBJ2-7; 7 nucleotides align to TRBD1. Germline loops: CDR1 SGHDT, CDR2 YYEEEE. J gave up 9 bases and V 4 bases, and 19 bases lay outside the gene matches. The CDR3 covers 16 residues. The CDR3 coding sequence is TGTGCCAGCAGCGATAAGGAGTCGGGAACAGGGGTTCCGCAGTACTTC. Its protein product is CASSDKESGTGVPQYF.

This chain joins TRBV28 and TRBJ1-4; a possible D gene is TRBD1 (6 bases). The V gene lost 5 bases and the J gene lost 5 bases, with 15 bases spanning the gap. Germline CDR1 MDHEN, CDR2 SYDVKM. There are 15 residues in the CDR3. The CDR3 is CASSPQGGVNEKLFF. Here the CDR3 DNA reads TGTGCCAGCAGTCCACAGGGAGGGGTGAATGAAAAACTGTTTTTT. The variable domain in full, completed from reference TRBV28 and TRBJ1-4, reads DVKVTQSSRYLVKRTGEKVFLECVQDMDHENMFWYRQDPGLGLRLIYFSYDVKMKEKGDIPEGYSVSREKKERFSLILESASTNQTSMYLCASSPQGGVNEKLFFGSGTQLSVL.

This rearrangement joins TRBV27 to TRBJ1-2, with D maybe TRBD1 (6 bases). The CDR3 has 15 residues. CDR1 MNHEY and CDR2 SMNVEV come from the germline V gene (reference sequence). Deletions cut 3 bases from V and 2 bases from J, with 13 bases between. The CDR3 sequence is CASSFQSQGNYGYTF. CDR3 coding DNA: TGTGCCAGCAGTTTCCAATCACAGGGAAACTATGGCTACACCTTC.

V is TRBV27 and J is TRBJ1-6; the D gene is possibly TRBD1 (5 bases). CDR1 and CDR2 (germline): MNHEY, SMNVEV (reference sequence). V was cut by 3 bases and J by 2 bases, with 14 bases left in between. The CDR3 sequence is 17 residues long. This chain's CDR3 is CASSFGGVGTYNSPLHF. The CDR3, as DNA: TGTGCCAGCAGTTTTGGGGGGGTTGGCACCTATAATTCACCCCTCCACTTT.

The chain joins TRBV16 to TRBJ1-1, with D hard to call. Deletions cut 0 bases from V and 11 bases from J, with 10 bases between. Germline-derived CDR1 and CDR2 are KGHSY and FQNENV. The CDR3 is 12 residues long. The CDR3 DNA sequence: TGTGCCAGCAGCCAATCCACAGTGTCCGCTTTCTTT. Protein: CASSQSTVSAFF.

The V and J genes are TRBV19 and TRBJ2-5, with 8 nucleotides matching TRBD1. From germline, CDR1 is LNHDA and CDR2 SQIVND (reference sequence). This CDR3 is built from 15 residues. The J segment lost 4 bases and the V segment lost 1 base, leaving 5 bases of the junction unmatched. CDR3 coding DNA: TGTGCCAGTAGTATAGGACAGGGGCGACGAGAGACCCAGTACTTC. Translated: CASSIGQGRRETQYF.

This chain uses TRBV6-5 with TRBJ1-5, with a weak D call TRBD1 (6 bases). Germline CDR1 and CDR2: MNHEY and SVGAGI. V shed 6 bases and J shed 9 bases, with 18 bases lying between them. The CDR3 is 14 residues long. CDR3 sequence (DNA): TGTGCCAGCAGCCCTCGGGGGGCGTTCGGGCCCCAGCATTTT. This translates into CASSPRGAFGPQHF.

V and J are TRBV19 and TRBJ1-6, with D tentatively TRBD1 (5 bases). Germline CDR1 reads LNHDA; CDR2 reads SQIVND (reference sequence). The CDR3 totals 15 residues. The V end was cut by 6 bases, the J end by 0 bases, with 9 bases between. CDR3 sequence: CASSRGSSYNSPLHF. The DNA of the CDR3 is TGTGCCAGTAGCCGGGGGAGCTCCTATAATTCACCCCTCCACTTT.

This clone has just a few counts. This chain connects TRBV29-1 to TRBJ1-4; D gene ambiguous. This CDR3 is 12 amino acids long. Trimming removed 6 bases from V and 1 base from J, with 6 bases in between. Germline V gene data show CDR1 as SQVTM and CDR2 as ANQGSEA. DNA of the CDR3: TGCAGCGTGGCTGGAACTAATGAAAAACTGTTTTTT. Protein product: CSVAGTNEKLFF.

The chain uses TRBV5-4 and TRBJ1-6, with D maybe TRBD1 (5 bases). In germline, CDR1 is SGHNT, CDR2 YYREEE (reference sequence). This CDR3 region has 15 residues. V lost 1 base and J 5 bases, leaving 10 bases between the germline ends. CDR3 DNA: TGTGCCAGCAGCTTGAAAACAGGAGATAATTCACCCCTCCACTTT. This encodes CASSLKTGDNSPLHF. Full variable domain (rest looked up from reference TRBV5-4 and TRBJ1-6): ETGVTQSPTHLIKTRGQQVTLRCSSQSGHNTVSWYQQALGQGPQFIFQYYREEENGRGNFPPRFSGLQFPNYSSELNVNALELDDSALYLCASSLKTGDNSPLHFGNGTRLTVT.

The DNA of the CDR3 is TGTGCCTGGAGTTCCGGGACTAAAAACACTGAAGCTTTCTTT. Protein sequence: CAWSSGTKNTEAFF. The chain employs TRBV30 and TRBJ1-1; perhaps TRBD1 as D (5 bases). Per the germline V gene, CDR1 is GTSNPN and CDR2 is SVGIG (reference sequence). The CDR3 runs to 14 residues. Trimming removed 2 bases from V and 2 bases from J, with 12 bases in between.

Concerning this clone itself: The junction departs from germline at one end; a sequencing error may be responsible. This sequence joins TRBV19 and TRBJ1-5; the D is unclear. CDR3 size: 15 residues. CDR1 is LNHDA and CDR2 is SQIVND in the germline V gene (reference sequence). The CDR3, as DNA: TGTGCCACTGGAAGCGTTTCGACCAGCATTCAGCCCCAGCATTTT. Amino acids: CATGSVSTSIQPQHF.

Concerning this clone: Sequence at one end of the junction differs from germline and may be a read error. The sample has other DNA sequences that encode this CDR3 too. The chain uses TRBV7-9 and TRBJ1-3; no clear D. Germline V CDR1 and CDR2: SEHNR, FQNEAQ (reference sequence). The CDR3 totals 15 residues. The CDR3 coding sequence is TGTGCTAGCAGCCTTACGGGCGTTCGGGATAACACCATATATTTT. This codes for CASSLTGVRDNTIYF.

The chain combines TRBV19 with TRBJ1-1; possibly TRBD1 for D (6 bases). Germline V CDR1 and CDR2: LNHDA, SQIVND (reference sequence). The CDR3 is 14 residues long. Trimming removed 7 bases at V and 2 bases at J, with 14 bases between. CDR3 DNA: TGTGCCAGTACTCCGGGGGGGCCCAACACTGAAGCTTTCTTT. Protein sequence: CASTPGGPNTEAFF.

The rearrangement uses TRBV2 and TRBJ2-7; D perhaps matches TRBD1 (6 bases). CDR1 is SNHLY, CDR2 FYNNEI, per germline. V was pared by 6 bases and J by 6 bases, with 12 bases between. CDR3 size: 12 residues. CDR3 coding DNA: TGTGCCAGCAGCCCTGTGGGGGCCGAGCAGTACTTC. Encoded protein: CASSPVGAEQYF.

The chain has TRBV5-1 and TRBJ2-3; D is perhaps TRBD2 (5 bases). V shed 3 bases and J shed 3 bases, with 14 bases lying between them. Germline V CDR1 and CDR2: SGHRS, YFSETQ. The CDR3 consists of 15 residues. For the CDR3, the DNA is TGCGCCAGCAGCTCCAACGGGGTAGTGACAGATACGCAGTATTTT. This gives the protein CASSSNGVVTDTQYF.

This clone was recorded only once. The chain carries TRBV5-1 and TRBJ1-6; possibly TRBD1 for D (5 bases). The germline gives CDR1 SGHRS, CDR2 YFSETQ. This CDR3 has 16 amino acids. The germline V and J ends were trimmed by 0 bases and 7 bases, with 14 bases remaining between them. The CDR3 nucleotides are TGCGCCAGCAGCTTGGCCGGGGGGGGAGTGAATTCACCCCTCCACTTT. Its translation: CASSLAGGGVNSPLHF.

The V call is TRBV18, the J call TRBJ2-7; TRBD1 matches at 7 bases. The V gene's germline CDR1 is KGHSH and CDR2 LQKENI. The CDR3 runs 15 residues. V lost 4 bases and J lost 3; bases outside the gene matches: 9. The CDR3 DNA is TGTGCCAGCTCACAACCCTGGACAGGCAACTACGAGCAGTACTTC. Protein product: CASSQPWTGNYEQYF.